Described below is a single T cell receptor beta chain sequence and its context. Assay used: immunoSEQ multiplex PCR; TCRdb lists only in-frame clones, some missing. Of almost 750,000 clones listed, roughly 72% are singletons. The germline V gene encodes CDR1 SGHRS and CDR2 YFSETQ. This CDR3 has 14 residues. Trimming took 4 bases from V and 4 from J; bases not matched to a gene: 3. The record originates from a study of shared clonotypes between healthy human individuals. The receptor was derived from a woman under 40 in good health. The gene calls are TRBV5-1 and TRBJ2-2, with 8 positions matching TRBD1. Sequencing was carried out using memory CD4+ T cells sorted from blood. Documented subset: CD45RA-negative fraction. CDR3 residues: CASSATGATGELFF. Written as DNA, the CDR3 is TGCGCCAGCAGCGCGACAGGGGCCACCGGGGAGCTGTTTTTT.